This T cell receptor (beta chain) was sequenced during a study of memory CD4+ T cells and cytomegalovirus serostatus. Authors' data handling: After removing out-of-frame reads, 2.3 million or so distinct TCRbeta sequences remained. Assay used: immunoSEQ multiplex PCR; TCRdb lists only in-frame clones, some missing. V, J and clone size are taken as reported in that table, and D and trimming were inferred from the DNA itself. The sample includes some 60,000 clones, 80% to 85% seen only once; the top ten take 1% to 1.2%. The sort gate was single viable CD3+CD4+CD8-CD45RO+ cells for memory CD4+ T cells. This TCR was sampled from an adult in good health and CMV-seronegative. Sequenced input: memory CD4+ T cells from blood.

CDR3 residues: CASRNRGLDTGELFF. In DNA form, the CDR3 reads TGTGCCAGCAGGAATAGGGGGCTCGACACCGGGGAGCTGTTTTTT. The rearrangement links TRBV28 to TRBJ2-2, with TRBD1 matching 7 bases. The V gene end was trimmed by 6 bases and the J gene end by 3 bases; junction bases not matched to a gene: 7. The CDR3 runs to 15 residues. Germline V gene data show CDR1 as MDHEN and CDR2 as SYDVKM.